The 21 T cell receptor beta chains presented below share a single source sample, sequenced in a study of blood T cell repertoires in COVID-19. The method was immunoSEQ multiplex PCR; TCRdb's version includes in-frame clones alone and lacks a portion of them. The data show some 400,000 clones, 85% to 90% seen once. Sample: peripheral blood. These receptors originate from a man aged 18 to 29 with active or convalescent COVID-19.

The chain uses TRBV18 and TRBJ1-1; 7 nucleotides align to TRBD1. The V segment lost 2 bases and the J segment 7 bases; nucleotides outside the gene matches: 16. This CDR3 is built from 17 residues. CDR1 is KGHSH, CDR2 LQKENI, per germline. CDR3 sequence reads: CASSPRLVRGSGGEAFF. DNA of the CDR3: TGTGCCAGCTCACCAAGGCTCGTCAGGGGGAGTGGTGGTGAAGCTTTCTTT.

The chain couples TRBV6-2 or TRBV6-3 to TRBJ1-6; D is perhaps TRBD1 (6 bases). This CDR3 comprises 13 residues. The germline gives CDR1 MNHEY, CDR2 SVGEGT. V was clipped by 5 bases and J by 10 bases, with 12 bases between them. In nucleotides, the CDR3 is TGTGCCAGCAGTGGCCACAGGGCGTCACCCCTCCACTTT. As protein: CASSGHRASPLHF.

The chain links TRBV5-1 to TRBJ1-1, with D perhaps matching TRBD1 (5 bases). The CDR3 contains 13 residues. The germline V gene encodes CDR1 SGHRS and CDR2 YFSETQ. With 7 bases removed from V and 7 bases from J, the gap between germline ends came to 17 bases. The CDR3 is CASYRDGGVEAFF. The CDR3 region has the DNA TGCGCCAGCTACCGAGACGGGGGGGTTGAAGCTTTCTTT.

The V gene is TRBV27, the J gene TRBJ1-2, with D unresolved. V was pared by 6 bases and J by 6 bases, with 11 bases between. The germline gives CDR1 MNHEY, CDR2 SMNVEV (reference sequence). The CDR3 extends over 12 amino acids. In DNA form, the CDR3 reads TGTGCCAGCAGAAAGTTGACTGATGGCTACACCTTC. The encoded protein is CASRKLTDGYTF.

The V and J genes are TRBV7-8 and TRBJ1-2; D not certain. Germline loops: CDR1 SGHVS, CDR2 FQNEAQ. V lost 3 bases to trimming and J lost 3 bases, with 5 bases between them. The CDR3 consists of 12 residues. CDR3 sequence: CASSFGDYGYTF. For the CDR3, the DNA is TGTGCCAGCAGCTTCGGAGACTATGGCTACACCTTC.

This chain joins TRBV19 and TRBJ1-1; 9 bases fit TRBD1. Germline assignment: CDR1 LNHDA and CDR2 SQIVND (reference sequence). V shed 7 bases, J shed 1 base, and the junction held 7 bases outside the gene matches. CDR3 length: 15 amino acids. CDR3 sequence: CASIPGTGRNTEAFF. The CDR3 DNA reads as TGTGCCAGTATCCCCGGGACAGGGAGGAACACTGAAGCTTTCTTT.

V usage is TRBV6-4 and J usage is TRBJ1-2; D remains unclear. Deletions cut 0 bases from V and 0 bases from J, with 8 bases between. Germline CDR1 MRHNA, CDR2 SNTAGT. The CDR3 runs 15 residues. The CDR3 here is CASSDSGVANYGYTF. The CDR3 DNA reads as TGTGCCAGCAGTGACTCCGGGGTAGCTAACTATGGCTACACCTTC.

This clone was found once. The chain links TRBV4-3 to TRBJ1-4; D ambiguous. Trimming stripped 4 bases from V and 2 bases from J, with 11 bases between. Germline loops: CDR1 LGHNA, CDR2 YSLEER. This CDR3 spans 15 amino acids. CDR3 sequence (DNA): TGCGCCAGCAGCCCAGCAAGAGGTACTAATGAAAAACTGTTTTTT. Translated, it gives CASSPARGTNEKLFF.

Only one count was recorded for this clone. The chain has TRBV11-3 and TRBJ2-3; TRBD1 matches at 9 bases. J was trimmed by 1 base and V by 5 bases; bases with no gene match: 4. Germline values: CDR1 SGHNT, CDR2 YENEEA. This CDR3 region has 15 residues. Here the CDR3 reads CASSHRDRGTDTQYF. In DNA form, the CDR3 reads TGTGCCAGCAGCCACCGGGACAGGGGCACAGATACGCAGTATTTT.

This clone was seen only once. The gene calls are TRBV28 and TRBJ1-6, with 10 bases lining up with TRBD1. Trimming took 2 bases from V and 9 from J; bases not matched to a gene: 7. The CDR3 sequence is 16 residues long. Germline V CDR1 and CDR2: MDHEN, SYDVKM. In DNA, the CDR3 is TGTGCCAGCAGTTTAGGGGACAGGGGTTGGGGTTCACCCCTCCACTTT. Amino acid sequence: CASSLGDRGWGSPLHF.

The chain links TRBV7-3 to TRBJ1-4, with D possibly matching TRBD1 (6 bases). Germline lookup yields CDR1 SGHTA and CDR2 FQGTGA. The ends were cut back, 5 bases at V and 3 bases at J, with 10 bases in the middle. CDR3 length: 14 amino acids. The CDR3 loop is CASSATGPNEKLFF. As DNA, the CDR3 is TGTGCCAGCAGCGCAACAGGGCCTAATGAAAAACTGTTTTTT. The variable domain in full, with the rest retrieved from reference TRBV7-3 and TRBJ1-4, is GAGVSQTPSNKVTEKGKYVELRCDPISGHTALYWYRQSLGQGPEFLIYFQGTGAADDSGLPNDRFFAVRPEGSVSTLKIQRTERGDSAVYLCASSATGPNEKLFFGSGTQLSVL.

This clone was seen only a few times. The CDR3 protein is CASSYIDYGYTF. DNA for the CDR3: TGTGCCAGCAGTTATATAGACTATGGCTACACCTTC. V and J are TRBV6-2 or TRBV6-3 and TRBJ1-2, with D unclear. CDR1 and CDR2 from the germline V gene are MNHEY and SVGEGT. The CDR3 has 12 residues. V was shortened by 3 bases and J by 3 bases, with 5 bases between the two germline ends.

CDR3 sequence reads: CASSLSGGASYEQYF. CDR3 nucleotides: TGTGCCAGCAGCTTAAGCGGGGGGGCGTCCTACGAGCAGTACTTC. The rearrangement joins TRBV7-6 to TRBJ2-7; TRBD2 aligns across 10 bases. Germline loops: CDR1 SGHVS, CDR2 FNYEAQ. This CDR3 comprises 15 residues. V was pared by 2 bases and J by 1 base, with 2 bases of the junction left unmatched.

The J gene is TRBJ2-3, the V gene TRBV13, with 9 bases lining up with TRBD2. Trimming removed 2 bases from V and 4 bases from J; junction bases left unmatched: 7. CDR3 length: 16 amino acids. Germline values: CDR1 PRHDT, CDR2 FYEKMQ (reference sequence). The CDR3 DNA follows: TGTGCCAGCAGCTTACGCCCGGGACTAGCCTCAGATACGCAGTATTTT. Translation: CASSLRPGLASDTQYF.

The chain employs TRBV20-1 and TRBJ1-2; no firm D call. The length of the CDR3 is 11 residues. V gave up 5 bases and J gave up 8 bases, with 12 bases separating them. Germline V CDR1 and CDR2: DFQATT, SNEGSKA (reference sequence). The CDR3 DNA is TGCAGTGCTCCCACGCCCGGGGGCTACACCTTC. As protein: CSAPTPGGYTF.

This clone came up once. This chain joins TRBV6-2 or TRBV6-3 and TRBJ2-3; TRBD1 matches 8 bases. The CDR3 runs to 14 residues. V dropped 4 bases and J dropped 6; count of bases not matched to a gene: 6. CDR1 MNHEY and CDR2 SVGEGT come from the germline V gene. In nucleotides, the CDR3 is TGTGCCAGCAGTTTTACAGGGGGGTTTGATACGCAGTATTTT. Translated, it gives CASSFTGGFDTQYF.

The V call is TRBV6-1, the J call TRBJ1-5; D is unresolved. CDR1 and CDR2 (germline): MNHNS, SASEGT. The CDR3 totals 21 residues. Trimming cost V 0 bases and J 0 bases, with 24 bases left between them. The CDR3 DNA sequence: TGTGCCAGCAGTGAAGCTACTAGCAATCCTTACCAGGTTTATAGCAATCAGCCCCAGCATTTT. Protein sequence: CASSEATSNPYQVYSNQPQHF.

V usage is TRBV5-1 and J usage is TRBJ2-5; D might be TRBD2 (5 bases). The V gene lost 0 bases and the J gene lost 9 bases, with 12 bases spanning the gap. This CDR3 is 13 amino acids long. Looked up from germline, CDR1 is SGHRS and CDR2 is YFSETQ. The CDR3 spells CASSLGSGSAQYF. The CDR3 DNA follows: TGCGCCAGCAGCTTGGGGTCGGGGTCGGCCCAGTACTTC.

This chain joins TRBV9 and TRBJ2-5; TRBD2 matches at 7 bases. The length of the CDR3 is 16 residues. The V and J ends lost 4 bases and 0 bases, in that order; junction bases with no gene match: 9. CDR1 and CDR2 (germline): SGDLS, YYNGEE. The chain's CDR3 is CASSNGGTWYQETQYF. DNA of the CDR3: TGTGCCAGCAGCAACGGGGGGACGTGGTACCAAGAGACCCAGTACTTC. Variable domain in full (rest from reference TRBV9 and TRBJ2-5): DSGVTQTPKHLITATGQRVTLRCSPRSGDLSVYWYQQSLDQGLQFLIQYYNGEERAKGNILERFSAQQFPDLHSELNLSSLELGDSALYFCASSNGGTWYQETQYFGPGTRLLVL.

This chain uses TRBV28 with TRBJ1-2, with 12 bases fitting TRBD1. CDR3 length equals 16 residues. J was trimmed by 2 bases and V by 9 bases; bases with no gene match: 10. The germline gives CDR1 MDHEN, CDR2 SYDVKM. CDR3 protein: CASSGGDRGLNYGYTF. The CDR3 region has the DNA TGTGCCAGTTCCGGTGGGGACAGGGGGCTGAACTATGGCTACACCTTC.

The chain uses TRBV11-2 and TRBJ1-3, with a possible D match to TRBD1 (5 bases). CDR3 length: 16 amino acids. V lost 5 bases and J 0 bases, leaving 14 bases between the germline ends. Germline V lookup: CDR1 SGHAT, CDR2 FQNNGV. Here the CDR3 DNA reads TGTGCCAGCAGCCGAATCCAGGGTGCCTCTGGAAACACCATATATTTT. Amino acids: CASSRIQGASGNTIYF.